This T cell receptor beta chain originates from a study of T cells in narcolepsy (dated by TCRdb to between 2018 and 2020). In terms of the full investigation: Healthy control donors were enrolled in the study alongside patients who had narcolepsy type 1 or type 2 (NT1, NT2). The study used TCR Vbeta sequencing to track clonotypes in blood and CSF while looking for autoreactive T cells in narcolepsy patients that target self-antigens of hypocretin neurons (hypocretin, TRIB2). Summary of the overall study and its limitations: According to the report, autoreactive clonotypes were detected serially in the blood of the same patients and of different patients, but not in healthy controls. Numbers of sequenced blood memory CD4+ clonotypes were comparable, with averages of approximately 40,000 in patients and 33,354 in controls. No sequences matching autoreactive T cell clones were present in some of the blood memory CD4+ repertoires from patients and controls. Plots comparing CSF and blood CD4+ T cell clonotypes from the same patient highlighted HCRT-specific and TRIB2-specific autoreactive clonotypes.

Libraries were constructed by the immunoSEQ multiplex PCR assay. TCRdb's version of the immuneACCESS table is confined to in-frame rearrangements and falls short of the full clone set. An unresolved V gene accounts for under half of the shortfall where checked; the remainder is of unknown origin. The sample yields tens of thousands of clones; 70% to 80% were counted once. 3.4% of the sample is held by the ten biggest clonotypes. Memory CD4+ T cells were sorted ex vivo from peripheral blood of narcolepsy patients and healthy controls for TCR Vbeta sequencing. A note on this clone: Its antigen target is currently unknown. Within one base of it there is no much larger clone, and no base qualities were kept.

V was cut back by 6 bases and J by 1 base, leaving a gap of 9 bases between them. From the cysteine through the phenylalanine, the CDR3 covers 13 amino acids. The CDR3 DNA has 39 bases and is translated from base 1. CDR1 and CDR2 are read off the germline V gene as SGHVS and FQNEAQ. The sequencing input was CD45RA- memory CD4+ T cells from PBMCs. According to the study, the label for this sample's cell subset or site signals: memory T cells sorted ex vivo from peripheral blood. The receptor was isolated from a human donor with narcolepsy. The chain is made from TRBV7-8 and TRBJ1-1; no D segment can be confidently identified. The CDR3 reads as follows: CASSHSRNTEAFF. The DNA sequence is TGTGCCAGCAGTCACTCACGGAACACTGAAGCTTTCTTT. With the portions outside the CDR3 filled from the reference TRBV7-8 and TRBJ1-1 genes, the complete variable region becomes GAGVSQSPRYKVAKRGQDVALRCDPISGHVSLFWYQQALGQGPEFLTYFQNEAQLDKSGLPSDRFFAERPEGSVSTLKIQRTQQEDSAVYLCASSHSRNTEAFFGQGTRLTVV.